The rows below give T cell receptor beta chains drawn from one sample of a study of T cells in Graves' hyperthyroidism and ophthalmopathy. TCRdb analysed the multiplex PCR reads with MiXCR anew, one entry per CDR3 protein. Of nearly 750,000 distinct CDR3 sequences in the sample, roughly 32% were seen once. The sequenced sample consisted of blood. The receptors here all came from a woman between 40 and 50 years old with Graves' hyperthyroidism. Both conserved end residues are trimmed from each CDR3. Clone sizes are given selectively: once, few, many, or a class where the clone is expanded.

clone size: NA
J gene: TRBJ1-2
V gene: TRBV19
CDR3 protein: ASSFRGAGYT

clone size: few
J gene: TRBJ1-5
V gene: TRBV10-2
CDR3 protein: ASSESRLKIGSGDSNQPQH

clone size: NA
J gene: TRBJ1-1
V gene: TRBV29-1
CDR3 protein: SVEGRVDTEAF

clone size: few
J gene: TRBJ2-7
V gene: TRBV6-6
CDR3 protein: ASSNRDRGPYEQY

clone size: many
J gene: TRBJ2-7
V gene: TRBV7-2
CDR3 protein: ASSLYGVSYEQY

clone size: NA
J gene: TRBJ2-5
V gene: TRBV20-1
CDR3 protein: SARQRGEETQY

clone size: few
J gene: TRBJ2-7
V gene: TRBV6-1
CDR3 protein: ASSYFGQGSEQY

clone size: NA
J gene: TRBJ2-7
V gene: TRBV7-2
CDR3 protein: ASSQETRRVKSNEQY

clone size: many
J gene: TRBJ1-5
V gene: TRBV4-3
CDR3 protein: ASSQGVRQPQH

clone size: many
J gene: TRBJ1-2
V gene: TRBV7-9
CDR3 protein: ASSSMGGSNYGYT

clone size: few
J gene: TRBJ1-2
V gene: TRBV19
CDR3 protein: ASRVFDGEGDYGYT

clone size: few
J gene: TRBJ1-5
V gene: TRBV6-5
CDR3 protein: ASSYNQPGANQPQH

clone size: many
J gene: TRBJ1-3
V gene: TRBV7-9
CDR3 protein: ASSLVSGSGNTIY

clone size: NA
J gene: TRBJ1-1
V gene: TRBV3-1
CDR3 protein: ASSNWEEAF

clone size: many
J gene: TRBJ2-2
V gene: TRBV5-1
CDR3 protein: ASSFDRGFTGELF

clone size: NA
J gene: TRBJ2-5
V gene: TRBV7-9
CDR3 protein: ASSLGGPPGKETQY

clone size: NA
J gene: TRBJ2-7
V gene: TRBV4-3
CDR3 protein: ASSPREGDGYEQY

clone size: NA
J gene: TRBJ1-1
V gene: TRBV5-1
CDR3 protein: ASSSGQFTEAF

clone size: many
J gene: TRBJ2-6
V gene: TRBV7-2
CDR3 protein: ASSLADGSSGANVLT

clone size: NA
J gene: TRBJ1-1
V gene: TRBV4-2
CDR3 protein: ASSQEGGGRAEAF

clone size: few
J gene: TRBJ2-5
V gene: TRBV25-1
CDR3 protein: ASSEIGHPSETQY

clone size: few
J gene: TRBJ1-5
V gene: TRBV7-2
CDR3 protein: ASSLSRYSNQPQH

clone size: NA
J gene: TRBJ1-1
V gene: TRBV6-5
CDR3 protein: ASSDTVGSRTEAF

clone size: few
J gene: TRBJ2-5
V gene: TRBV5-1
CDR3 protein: ASSWRIYRGGRETQY

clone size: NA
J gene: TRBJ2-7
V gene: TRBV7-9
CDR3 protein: ASSLGTGERYEQY

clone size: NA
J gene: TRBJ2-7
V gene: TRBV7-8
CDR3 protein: ASSRGSPYEQY

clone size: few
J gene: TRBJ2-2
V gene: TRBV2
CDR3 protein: ASRNLIGFTGELF

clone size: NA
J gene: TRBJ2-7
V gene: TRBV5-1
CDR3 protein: ASSSITGTGSYEQY

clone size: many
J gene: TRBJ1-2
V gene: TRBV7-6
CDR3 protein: ASSGVGGDGYT

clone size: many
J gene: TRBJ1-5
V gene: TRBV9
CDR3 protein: ASSVAGDSNQPQH

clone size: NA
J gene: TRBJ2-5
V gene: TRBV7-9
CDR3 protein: ASSLVQVNQETQY

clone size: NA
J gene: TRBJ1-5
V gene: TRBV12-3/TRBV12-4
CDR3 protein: ASSRSFGSGNQPQH

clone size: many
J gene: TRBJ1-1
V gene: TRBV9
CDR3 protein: ASSVFGGEAF

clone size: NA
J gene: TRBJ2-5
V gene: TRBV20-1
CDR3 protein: SALAGGESQY

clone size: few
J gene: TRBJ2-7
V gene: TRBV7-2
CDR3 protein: ASSLGLQLGEQY

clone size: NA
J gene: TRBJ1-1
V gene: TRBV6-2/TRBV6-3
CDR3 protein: ASSYSSVQWNTEAF

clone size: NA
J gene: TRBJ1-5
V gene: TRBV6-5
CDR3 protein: ASSYSAGRQPQH

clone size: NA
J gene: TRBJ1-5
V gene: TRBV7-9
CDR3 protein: ASSLKWGNQPQH

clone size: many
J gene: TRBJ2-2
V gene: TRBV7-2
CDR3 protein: ASSSTINGELF

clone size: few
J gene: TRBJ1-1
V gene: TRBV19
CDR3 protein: ASSMDGGGTEAF

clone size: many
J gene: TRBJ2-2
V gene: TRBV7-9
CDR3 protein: ASSLAFQGATGELF

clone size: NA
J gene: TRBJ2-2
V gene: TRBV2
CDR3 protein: ASREQGTGELF

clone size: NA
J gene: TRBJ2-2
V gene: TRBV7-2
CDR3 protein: ASSLSWDVTNTGELF

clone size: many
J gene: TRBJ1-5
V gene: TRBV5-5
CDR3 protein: ASSLPTGYNQPQH

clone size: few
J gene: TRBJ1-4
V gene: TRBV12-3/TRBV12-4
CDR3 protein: ASSFPGQGDEKLF

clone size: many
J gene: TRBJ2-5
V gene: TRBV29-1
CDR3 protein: SVNREETQY